The clone carrying this T cell receptor beta chain was seen many times. The sample originates from a study of T-cell reconstitution after alpha-beta-depleted transplantation in children. Unique molecular identifiers tagged the TCRbeta library. TCRdb passed the PCR reads through MiXCR, listing each CDR3 protein once. The table has about 360,000 distinct CDR3 sequences, about an eighth seen once. V lost 3 bases and J lost 6, with 10 bases in between. There are 13 residues in the CDR3. Germline V CDR1 and CDR2: SGHAT, FQNNGV. This sequence was found in a human donor who donated a stem cell graft to a child with Fanconi anemia. The material sequenced was PBMCs, taken from the stem cell graft. The chain recombines TRBV11-2 with TRBJ2-3; D is undetermined. In DNA, the CDR3 is TGTGCCAGCAGCTTTGGGTTGGGGGATACGCAGTATTTT. This translates into CASSFGLGDTQYF.